This T cell receptor beta chain was sequenced during a study of T cells after yellow fever vaccination. Study at large: SMART-Seq v4 Ultra Low Input handled preparation of low-cell-number fractions. Regarding the study as a whole: Booster sampling recovered most clones from primary vaccination (96% CD4, around 88% CD8).

5'RACE template switching added a universal primer site and UMIs to TCR cDNA. TCRdb used MiXCR to reprocess the 5' RACE reads, holding one entry per CDR3 protein. Here the sample spans 300,000 to 350,000 distinct CDR3 sequences, 3.5% to 4.5% being singletons. This clonotype was detected a few times. Its antigen is not known. The ends were cut back, 5 bases at V and 4 bases at J, with 11 bases in the middle. The CDR3 spans 13 residues. The germline V gene has CDR1 SGHVS and CDR2 FNYEAQ. The genes are TRBV7-6 and TRBJ1-1; D call uncertain. The input for sequencing was PBMCs, taken 5 days after the yellow fever booster vaccination. The TCR sequence derives from a young man who received the YFV17D yellow fever vaccine. In DNA, the CDR3 is TGTGCCAGCAGCCCAATAGAGGTCACTGAAGCTTTCTTT. This translates into CASSPIEVTEAFF.